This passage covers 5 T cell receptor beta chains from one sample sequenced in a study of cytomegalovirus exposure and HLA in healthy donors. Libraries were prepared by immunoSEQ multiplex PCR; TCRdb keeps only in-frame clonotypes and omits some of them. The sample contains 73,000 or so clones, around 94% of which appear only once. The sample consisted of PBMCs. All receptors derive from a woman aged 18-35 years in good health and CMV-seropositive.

The CDR3 DNA sequence: TGTGCCAGTAGTAACTCCCAGGGGGTGAACACCGGGGAGCTGTTTTTT. Its protein product is CASSNSQGVNTGELFF. The chain links TRBV19 to TRBJ2-2, with 7 bases fitting TRBD1. V dropped 4 bases and J dropped 1; count of bases not matched to a gene: 6. Germline V gene data show CDR1 as LNHDA and CDR2 as SQIVND (reference sequence). CDR3 length equals 16 residues.

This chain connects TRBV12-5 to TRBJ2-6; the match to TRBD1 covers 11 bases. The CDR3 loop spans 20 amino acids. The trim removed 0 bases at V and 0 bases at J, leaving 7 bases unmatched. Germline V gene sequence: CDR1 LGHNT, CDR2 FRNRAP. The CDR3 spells CASGLVLTGQGDSGANVLTF. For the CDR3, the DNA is TGTGCTAGTGGTTTGGTACTTACGGGACAGGGGGACTCTGGGGCCAACGTCCTGACTTTC.

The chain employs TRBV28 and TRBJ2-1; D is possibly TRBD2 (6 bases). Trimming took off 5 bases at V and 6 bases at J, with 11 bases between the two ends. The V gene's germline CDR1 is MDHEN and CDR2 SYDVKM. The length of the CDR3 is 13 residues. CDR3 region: CASSMGGVNEQFF. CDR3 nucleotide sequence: TGTGCCAGCAGTATGGGGGGTGTCAATGAGCAGTTCTTC.

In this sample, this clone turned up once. This CDR3 is CASTRQGDSYEQYF. DNA for the CDR3: TGTGCCAGCACGAGACAGGGGGACTCCTACGAGCAGTACTTC. This sequence joins TRBV6-6 and TRBJ2-7; 9 bases match TRBD1. J was trimmed by 0 bases and V by 7 bases; bases with no gene match: 4. Germline V lookup: CDR1 MNHNY, CDR2 SVGAGI (reference sequence). The CDR3 is made up of 14 amino acids.

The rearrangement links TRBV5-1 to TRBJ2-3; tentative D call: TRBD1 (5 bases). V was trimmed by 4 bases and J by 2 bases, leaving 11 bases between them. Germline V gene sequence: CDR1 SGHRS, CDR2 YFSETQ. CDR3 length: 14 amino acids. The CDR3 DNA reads TGCGCCAGCAGCACCCAGACAGCCACAGATACGCAGTATTTT. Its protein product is CASSTQTATDTQYF.